This record concerns one T cell receptor beta chain sequence. The target of this receptor is not known. Base-call qualities are not available, and no considerably larger clone is one nucleotide away. The cohort comprised under 700 healthy bone marrow donors. All cohort members were sampled while nominally healthy, although unrecorded immune exposures were likely present. The donor was CMV seronegative and was included in the group of about 350 seronegative cohort members. A peripheral blood sample was provided by each donor, and peripheral blood mononuclear cells were used for TCR beta sequencing. The Qiagen DNeasy Blood Extraction Kit was used to extract genomic DNA from the blood cell samples. The CDR3 contains 20 residues, cysteine and phenylalanine counted. Solely the CDR3 DNA is kept, with 60 bases framed from the first base. Cut back by 4 bases and 0 bases, the V and J ends lie 23 bases apart. According to the germline V gene, CDR1 reads SGDLS and CDR2 reads YYNGEE.

The data were obtained in a study of cytomegalovirus exposure and HLA in healthy donors (dated by TCRdb to the late 2010s). With regard to the full study: In an earlier analysis of 550 to 750 of the donors, approximately 260 Gb of sequence data and some 120 million unique TCR beta sequences from 150 million to 200 million T cells were reported. An early release that covered about 600 HLA-typed donors contained approximately 300 gigabases of sequencing data and approximately 85 million unique TCR sequences. The genetic ancestry cluster associated with self-reported Caucasian donors included roughly 84% of the 398 genotyped donors. The study aimed to test whether cataloging public T cell receptors could reveal signatures of past pathogen exposure. The study profiled the T cell repertoires of 500 to 800 subjects by immunosequencing and related them to cytomegalovirus serostatus. A separate validation cohort of 100 to 150 different subjects was used in addition to the roughly 640-subject first cohort. To predict cytomegalovirus infection status, the study brought together high-throughput TCR immunosequencing, statistical association of individual TCRs with disease status, and machine learning. In a later analysis, previously published TCR beta repertoires from some 640 donors were re-analyzed and high-resolution HLA genotyping was added so that TCR occurrence patterns could be studied. In the later analysis, no new phenotypic data were used to find candidate immune exposures; instead, reliance was placed on TCR beta sequences and their occurrence across donors. An earlier analysis of about 600 of the donors used high-throughput TCR beta sequencing to judge whether each TCR beta V gene segment behaved as functional or pseudogenic. Donor age, sex, ethnicity and CMV serostatus were compiled alongside the repertoire data. Genome-wide SNP genotypes for about 60% of the 666 donors were used in a later genetic analysis, which treated that subset as a discovery cohort. Every repertoire in the discovery cohort had been generated on one and the same sequencing platform. Both class I and class II loci were covered by HLA typing, at four-digit resolution. The number of typed donors differed by locus: about 620-640 for A, B, C, DRB1 and DQB1; 522 for DQA1; 600 to 610 for DPA1; and roughly 490 for DPB1. Four or five DR-DQ haplotypes were handled as single units for association and clustering, since linkage in the cohort was strong. Among a few hundred genotyped donors of the cohort, an average of approximately 230,000 unique TCR beta nucleotide sequences were sequenced per donor, around 20% of them non-productive. General findings and caveats noted by the study authors: Most TCR sequences were observed very rarely across donors, whereas some public TCRs were present in many individuals. Linkage disequilibrium might explain the correlated functional status among segregating V segments, but an unknown experimental factor could not be ruled out. Roughly uniform sequencing depth across donors was assumed in presence/absence analyses, although this assumption may not hold. Because HLA typing was missing for some donors at each locus, association tests included only the typed subset. A later genetic analysis reported fewer N-insertions in productive TCRs among donors in an Asian-associated ancestry cluster than the approximately 670-donor mean. The earlier analysis of fewer than 750 of the donors excluded 15 to 20 rarely observed V segments, including chromosome 9 orphons, because counts were too low. The cohort was sequenced for TCR beta chains only, and without alpha or paired-chain data the features that could be detected were limited. At a false discovery rate of 0.05, a later analysis linked about 16,000 TCR beta sequences to specific HLA alleles. Broadly in line with IMGT annotations, most TCR beta V segments showed up in productive rearrangements about 90% or about 30% of the time in an earlier analysis of several hundred of the donors. A cluster of highly shared sequence variants was judged likely to be a technical artifact of the sequencing pipeline. Compared with equally common non-associated chains, HLA-associated TCR beta chains in a later analysis were more clonally expanded and had lower generation probabilities. A later genetic analysis associated a missense DCLRE1C variant with V-gene and J-gene trimming of TCR beta chains, and an independent cohort replicated the association. A later analysis found that most CMV-associated TCR beta chains appeared HLA-restricted, with HLA associations seemingly driven largely by CMV exposure. The authors suggested that the approach could potentially be extended to other disease states and immunological phenotypes. A further reported finding was that TCR beta sequences accurately predicted the HLA-A and HLA-B alleles for most subjects in the first cohort. In a later analysis, the rate of TCR association differed among HLA loci, with DRB1 alleles having the most associated TCRs and HLA-C alleles having the fewest. According to a later analysis, parvovirus B19, influenza, CMV and Epstein-Barr virus appeared linked to several top co-occurrence clusters. Strong co-occurrence of HLA alleles, especially DR and DQ, made assigning TCR associations to individual alleles difficult. For the cohort, immune exposure information was limited to CMV serostatus. In vitro tests confirmed that three of the cytomegalovirus-associated TCR beta chains recognize cytomegalovirus antigens. Cytomegalovirus status was reported to be diagnosed by the classifier with high specificity and sensitivity in both the original and validation cohorts. The 87-base-pair reads could not distinguish some IMGT-functional V segments, including TRBV6-2 and TRBV6-3, so those segments were excluded. A total of 150 or so TCR beta chains were listed by the study as associated with cytomegalovirus.

The method behind the library was the immunoSEQ multiplex PCR assay. For the multiplex PCR, a mixture combining 60 forward primers for TCR Vbeta segments and 13 reverse primers for TCR Jbeta segments was used. The CDR3 region of rearranged TCR beta genes was amplified from genomic DNA with a multiplex PCR assay. Amplified TCR beta libraries were sequenced as 87-base-pair reads on the Illumina HiSeq System. On the authors' methods: Across the roughly 670 repertoires, a later analysis counted some 81 million unique TCR beta chains, around 10 million of which were shared by at least two donors. A nearest-neighbor algorithm error-corrected the raw reads and collapsed the reads into unique sequences, merging closely related sequences to remove PCR and sequencing errors. V, D and J gene segments were assigned by aligning CDR3 sequences to IMGT reference sequences. For a sequence to be retained, at least a six-nucleotide match to both a V gene segment and a J gene segment was required. A rearrangement counted as productive if the CDR3 had no stop codons and remained in frame with V and J, and every other rearrangement counted as non-productive. CDR3 was defined by IMGT convention, running from the second conserved V-encoded cysteine to the conserved J-encoded phenylalanine. Sequences without an unambiguous match to a single V gene segment were excluded from the earlier analysis of almost 600 of the donors. In an earlier analysis of approximately 590 of the donors, V segments were called functional above 56.7% productive rearrangements and were called segregating when the between-donor standard deviation exceeded 5%. A statistical classification framework was developed to diagnose cytomegalovirus status using the catalog of TCR beta chain sequences. In a later analysis, TCR nucleotide sequences were compared against IMGT/GENE-DB human TR gene sequences so that V and J genes could be assigned. Using the TCRdist pipeline, a later analysis assigned CDR3 sequences along with most-parsimonious VDJ recombination scenarios. In a later analysis, every TCR beta chain was defined by the combination of its CDR3 amino acid sequence and its V-gene family, and reads without a unique V-gene family were dropped. In a later analysis, 450 to 600 highly shared, low-generation-probability nucleotide sequences were removed to address suspected cross-contamination and a sequencing artifact. In a later analysis, a clonal expansion index for each public chain was calculated from normalized within-repertoire ranks of inferred template counts. In a later analysis, generation probabilities were computed with a VDJ recombination model fitted to out-of-frame rearrangements, and the resulting probabilities were checked against IGoR. In a later analysis, TCR-TCR, TCR-HLA and TCR-CMV co-occurrence was scored with hypergeometric tests, and a repertoire-size bias correction was applied to TCR pairs. To estimate false discovery rates, a later analysis permuted the HLA or CMV assignments 20 times. In a later analysis, co-occurring TCRs were grouped using DBSCAN, with TCRdist sequence similarity added in when clustering inside HLA-allele-positive subsets. For co-occurrence clustering, repertoires with fewer than 30,000 or more than 120,000 public chains were excluded, along with a handful of repertoires with anomalous nucleotide sharing. This immuneACCESS table, as held by TCRdb, lists in-frame sequences with V and J called but not all clones. Of the missing ones, under half trace to an unresolved V gene in checked studies; the others have no known cause. V and J calls and clone size are copied from that table; D and trimming were computed from the DNA. The sample data list around 150,000 clones, and 76% of these were observed just once. The top ten constitute 1.5% to 2% of the sample.

Recombination linked TRBV9 to TRBJ1-6, and perhaps TRBD1 as D gene, on 5 matching bases. Sequencing was carried out using PBMCs. This clonotype was sampled from a woman aged 40 to 50 in good health and CMV-seronegative. The nucleotide sequence reads as follows: TGTGCCAGCAGCTCGACCGGACAAAGCACTTTAAGCTCCTATAATTCACCCCTCCACTTT. It codes for CASSSTGQSTLSSYNSPLHF.